This entry lists 20 T cell receptor beta chains sequenced from one sample in a study of blood T cell repertoires in COVID-19. Using immunoSEQ multiplex PCR, the repertoire was profiled, and TCRdb retains in-frame clones only, with some absent. The sample lists about 230,000 clones, 84% occurring once. The specimen was PBMCs or T cells enriched from blood (not recorded which). These TCRs come from a man aged 60-69 years who had recovered from COVID-19.

The chain couples TRBV2 to TRBJ1-2; tentative D call: TRBD1 (5 bases). CDR1 is SNHLY and CDR2 is FYNNEI in the germline V gene. V dropped 0 bases and J dropped 0 bases, with 11 bases sitting between them. The CDR3 has 16 amino acids. CDR3 sequence: CASSEARRGTNYGYTF. In DNA, the CDR3 is TGTGCCAGCAGTGAAGCCCGGAGGGGAACTAACTATGGCTACACCTTC. The whole variable domain, filled in from reference TRBV2 and TRBJ1-2, reads EPEVTQTPSHQVTQMGQEVILRCVPISNHLYFYWYRQILGQKVEFLVSFYNNEISEKSEIFDDQFSVERPDGSNFTLKIRSTKLEDSAMYFCASSEARRGTNYGYTFGSGTRLTVV.

V usage is TRBV11-2 and J usage is TRBJ2-3; tentatively, D is TRBD2 (5 bases). Trimming shortened V by 3 bases and J by 2 bases, and 12 bases separated the two germline ends. There are 15 residues in the CDR3. CDR1 is SGHAT and CDR2 is FQNNGV in the germline V gene. The CDR3: CASSFRAGHTDTQYF. The DNA of the CDR3 is TGTGCCAGCAGCTTCCGGGCGGGCCACACAGATACGCAGTATTTT.

V and J are TRBV29-1 and TRBJ1-1, with D possibly TRBD1 on 6 matching bases. The CDR3 has 11 residues. Germline lookup yields CDR1 SQVTM and CDR2 ANQGSEA. V gave up 4 bases and J gave up 11 bases, with 14 bases separating them. The CDR3 DNA reads as TGCAGCGTTGGTAAGGGGACATTCGCTTTCTTT. Translating gives CSVGKGTFAFF. Drawing the rest from reference TRBV29-1 and TRBJ1-1, the complete variable domain is SAVISQKPSRDICQRGTSLTIQCQVDSQVTMMFWYRQQPGQSLTLIATANQGSEATYESGFVIDKFPISRPNLTFSTLTVSNMSPEDSSIYLCSVGKGTFAFFGQGTRLTVV.

The V gene is TRBV5-1, the J gene TRBJ2-7; D call uncertain. Between the trimmed V and J ends, which lost 0 bases and 0 bases, there was a span of 7 bases. Germline V gives CDR1 SGHRS, CDR2 YFSETQ. This CDR3 is 14 amino acids long. This CDR3 reads CASSLAGSSYEQYF. The CDR3 DNA reads as TGCGCCAGCAGCTTGGCAGGAAGCTCCTACGAGCAGTACTTC.

This chain links TRBV20-1 with TRBJ1-1, with D tentatively TRBD1 (6 bases). The CDR3 runs 14 residues. Between the trimmed V and J ends, which lost 3 bases and 1 base, there was a span of 12 bases. CDR1 and CDR2 (germline): DFQATT, SNEGSKA (reference sequence). The CDR3: CSASPWGQNTEAFF. CDR3 DNA sequence: TGCAGTGCTAGTCCCTGGGGGCAGAACACTGAAGCTTTCTTT.

This clone was recorded once. The V and J genes are TRBV6-5 and TRBJ2-1, with D perhaps TRBD2 (5 bases). The CDR3 runs to 14 residues. The V and J ends lost 6 bases and 5 bases respectively, with 14 bases between them. Germline V CDR1 and CDR2: MNHEY, SVGAGI. The CDR3 spells CASRVRGIHNEQFF. DNA for the CDR3: TGTGCCAGCAGGGTACGGGGTATACACAATGAGCAGTTCTTC.

The chain has TRBV5-1 and TRBJ2-5; the match to TRBD1 covers 9 bases. There are 15 residues in the CDR3. Germline assignment: CDR1 SGHRS and CDR2 YFSETQ. V shed 4 bases and J 2 bases; nucleotides not matched to a gene: 6. The CDR3 region is CASSPGQGVQETQYF. CDR3 nucleotides: TGCGCCAGCAGCCCGGGACAGGGAGTACAAGAGACCCAGTACTTC.

V usage is TRBV7-8 and J usage is TRBJ1-1, with a tentative D call TRBD1 (5 bases). The CDR3 loop spans 13 amino acids. Germline V lookup: CDR1 SGHVS, CDR2 FQNEAQ. Trimming stripped 7 bases from V and 4 bases from J, with 13 bases between. The CDR3 region has the DNA TGTGCCAGCACGGGGGGAGGGTTCACTGAAGCTTTCTTT. Translated, it gives CASTGGGFTEAFF. Combining the CDR3 with reference TRBV7-8 and TRBJ1-1 gives the whole variable domain GAGVSQSPRYKVAKRGQDVALRCDPISGHVSLFWYQQALGQGPEFLTYFQNEAQLDKSGLPSDRFFAERPEGSVSTLKIQRTQQEDSAVYLCASTGGGFTEAFFGQGTRLTVV.

The rearrangement links TRBV6-5 to TRBJ1-5, with D hard to call. CDR3 length: 14 residues. From germline, CDR1 is MNHEY and CDR2 SVGAGI. V dropped 8 bases and J dropped 7 bases, with 18 bases sitting between them. The DNA for the CDR3 is TGTGCCAGCCAAATGGCCTATTCCGGGCAGCCCCAGCATTTT. Its translation: CASQMAYSGQPQHF.

V gene TRBV2 combines with J gene TRBJ1-4, with 9 bases fitting TRBD1. Germline trimming cut 3 bases from V and 6 bases from J; bases unmatched to any gene: 2. CDR3 length equals 14 residues. Germline CDR1 is SNHLY and CDR2 is FYNNEI. Written as DNA, the CDR3 is TGTGCCAGCAGTGATAGGACAGGGGATGAAAAACTGTTTTTT. Translated: CASSDRTGDEKLFF.

The chain couples TRBV24-1 to TRBJ1-2; D might be TRBD1 (6 bases). V was cut by 4 bases and J by 4 bases, with 18 bases left in between. Germline V gene sequence: CDR1 KGHDR, CDR2 SFDVKD. This CDR3 is built from 16 residues. CDR3 sequence reads: CATSDPGNSGVYGYTF. CDR3 DNA: TGTGCCACCAGTGACCCCGGCAACTCAGGGGTCTATGGCTACACCTTC.

This clone has a handful of counts. This sequence joins TRBV19 and TRBJ2-2, with D tentatively TRBD1 (6 bases). The CDR3 spans 17 residues. Trimming stripped 4 bases from V and 3 bases from J, with 18 bases between. In germline, CDR1 is LNHDA, CDR2 SQIVND (reference sequence). This CDR3 is CASSKSQWQGYTGELFF. The CDR3 DNA sequence: TGTGCCAGTAGTAAGTCTCAGTGGCAGGGGTACACCGGGGAGCTGTTTTTT. Full variable domain (missing parts from reference TRBV19 and TRBJ2-2): DGGITQSPKYLFRKEGQNVTLSCEQNLNHDAMYWYRQDPGQGLRLIYYSQIVNDFQKGDIAEGYSVSREKKESFPLTVTSAQKNPTAFYLCASSKSQWQGYTGELFFGEGSRLTVL.

The chain couples TRBV5-1 to TRBJ2-5, with D tentatively TRBD1 (6 bases). V was shortened by 4 bases and J by 0 bases, with 13 bases between the two germline ends. The CDR3 contains 15 residues. Germline values: CDR1 SGHRS, CDR2 YFSETQ. DNA for the CDR3: TGCGCCAGCAGCGGACCCGGACAGAACCAAGAGACCCAGTACTTC. This gives the protein CASSGPGQNQETQYF.

The CDR3 is CASGLGGHTEAFF. The CDR3 bases are TGTGCTAGTGGTTTGGGGGGGCACACTGAAGCTTTCTTT. The chain combines TRBV12-5 with TRBJ1-1; possibly TRBD1 for D (6 bases). Trimming removed 1 base from V and 3 bases from J, with 6 bases in between. This CDR3 spans 13 amino acids. Germline CDR1 is LGHNT and CDR2 is FRNRAP.

The chain links TRBV29-1 to TRBJ2-7; D is possibly TRBD1 (6 bases). The CDR3 is 12 residues long. V dropped 7 bases and J dropped 2 bases, with 12 bases sitting between them. Per the germline V gene, CDR1 is SQVTM and CDR2 is ANQGSEA. This chain's CDR3 is CSASDSTYEQYF. CDR3 bases: TGCAGCGCCTCGGACAGTACCTACGAGCAGTACTTC.

This chain joins TRBV6-6 and TRBJ1-3; 10 bases match TRBD1. Germline values: CDR1 MNHNY, CDR2 SVGAGI (reference sequence). The CDR3 contains 16 residues. The junction had 5 bases not matched to a gene; V was cut back by 2 bases and J by 4 bases. In DNA form, the CDR3 reads TGTGCCAGCAGTTACGGACAGGGGGTCGGAGGAAACACCATATATTTT. This encodes CASSYGQGVGGNTIYF.

The chain recombines TRBV19 with TRBJ1-5, with 9 bases aligning to TRBD1. This CDR3 contains 18 residues. CDR1 LNHDA and CDR2 SQIVND come from the germline V gene (reference sequence). V lost 5 bases to trimming and J lost 1 base; unmatched junction nucleotides: 12. The CDR3 protein is CASSPTGGATFSNQPQHF. The CDR3 DNA is TGTGCCAGTAGTCCCACAGGGGGCGCGACCTTCAGCAATCAGCCCCAGCATTTT.

In this sample, this clone turned up once. The rearrangement links TRBV18 to TRBJ2-7; TRBD1 matches 11 bases. Unmatched junction bases numbered 8, after V lost 1 base and J lost 3 bases. The CDR3 runs 17 residues. Germline V gene data show CDR1 as KGHSH and CDR2 as LQKENI. Here the CDR3 reads CASSPLFSGTGGYEQYF. CDR3 sequence (DNA): TGTGCCAGCTCACCACTATTCTCAGGGACAGGGGGCTACGAGCAGTACTTC.

This clone was picked up one time. V usage is TRBV11-3 and J usage is TRBJ2-2; 7 bases fit TRBD1. The germline V gene encodes CDR1 SGHNT and CDR2 YENEEA. Losses at the gene ends were 5 bases for V and 7 bases for J; bases not matched to a gene: 7. The CDR3 runs to 14 residues. CDR3 protein: CASSPVRGNGELFF. Here the CDR3 DNA reads TGTGCCAGCAGCCCTGTCAGGGGGAACGGGGAGCTGTTTTTT.

The chain employs TRBV30 and TRBJ2-7; TRBD1 aligns across 10 bases. The CDR3 length is 13 residues. J gave up 7 bases and V 1 base, and 4 bases lay outside the gene matches. The germline V gene has CDR1 GTSNPN and CDR2 SVGIG (reference sequence). The CDR3, as DNA: TGTGCCTGGAGTGCAGACAGGGGGCGGGAGCAGTACTTC. Its protein is CAWSADRGREQYF.